The 16 T cell receptor beta chains in this list originate from one sample, sequenced in a study of cytomegalovirus exposure and HLA in healthy donors. PCR used 60 Vbeta primers and 13 Jbeta primers. The assay was immunoSEQ multiplex PCR, and TCRdb's table has in-frame clones only and misses some. Its clone listing holds approximately 52,000 clones. The material sequenced was PBMCs. The receptors were sampled from a man in his fifties in good health and CMV-seropositive.

V is TRBV7-2 and J is TRBJ1-2; 8 nucleotides match TRBD1. The CDR3 is 13 residues long. CDR1 is SGHTA and CDR2 is FQGNSA in the germline V gene. V lost 3 bases and J lost 6; bases outside the gene matches: 3. This CDR3 reads CASSFGQGDGYTF. CDR3 in DNA: TGTGCCAGCAGCTTCGGACAGGGCGATGGCTACACCTTC. Filled out from reference TRBV7-2 and TRBJ1-2, the complete variable domain reads GAGVSQSPSNKVTEKGKDVELRCDPISGHTALYWYRQSLGQGLEFLIYFQGNSAPDKSGLPSDRFSAERTGGSVSTLTIQRTQQEDSAVYLCASSFGQGDGYTFGSGTRLTVV.

V gene TRBV19 combines with J gene TRBJ1-5, with 7 bases lining up with TRBD1. Germline V gives CDR1 LNHDA, CDR2 SQIVND (reference sequence). The length of the CDR3 is 15 residues. V shed 3 bases, J shed 6 bases, and the junction held 8 bases outside the gene matches. CDR3 in DNA: TGTGCCAGTAGTATCTCCCGCAGGGGGAGTCAGCCCCAGCATTTT. Protein product: CASSISRRGSQPQHF.

The CDR3 coding sequence is TGCAGCGTTCTAGTAGCGGGGCGTCCGGGTGAGACCCAGTACTTC. It codes for CSVLVAGRPGETQYF. The J gene is TRBJ2-5, the V gene TRBV29-1; TRBD2 matches 8 bases. J gave up 5 bases and V 5 bases, and 13 bases lay outside the gene matches. CDR1 SQVTM and CDR2 ANQGSEA come from the germline V gene. The CDR3 contains 15 residues.

The chain joins TRBV9 to TRBJ2-7; TRBD1 is a possible D gene (5 bases). Trimming cost V 5 bases and J 0 bases, with 12 bases left between them. The CDR3 sequence is 14 residues long. The germline V gene has CDR1 SGDLS and CDR2 YYNGEE. For the CDR3, the DNA is TGTGCCAGCAGTCCCAGGGCGTTCTCCTACGAGCAGTACTTC. Its translation is CASSPRAFSYEQYF.

V is TRBV2 and J is TRBJ2-2; D is ambiguous. V was clipped by 2 bases and J by 2 bases, with 3 bases between them. The germline CDR1 and CDR2 sequences are SNHLY and FYNNEI. This CDR3 has 13 amino acids. The CDR3 here is CASSEQNTGELFF. In DNA, the CDR3 is TGTGCCAGCAGTGAACAAAACACCGGGGAGCTGTTTTTT. The complete variable domain, with remaining parts taken from reference TRBV2 and TRBJ2-2, reads EPEVTQTPSHQVTQMGQEVILRCVPISNHLYFYWYRQILGQKVEFLVSFYNNEISEKSEIFDDQFSVERPDGSNFTLKIRSTKLEDSAMYFCASSEQNTGELFFGEGSRLTVL.

The chain couples TRBV2 to TRBJ2-7; possibly TRBD2 for D (7 bases). The CDR3 totals 14 residues. The V gene's germline CDR1 is SNHLY and CDR2 FYNNEI. The V end lost 6 bases, the J end lost 5 bases, and 17 bases lay between the germline ends. The CDR3 sequence is CASSLGGGKNEQYF. The CDR3 DNA reads as TGTGCCAGCAGCCTGGGAGGGGGTAAAAACGAGCAGTACTTC.

V and J are TRBV19 and TRBJ1-2; possibly TRBD1 for D (6 bases). V gave up 3 bases and J gave up 4 bases, with 15 bases separating them. CDR3 length equals 15 residues. Germline V gene sequence: CDR1 LNHDA, CDR2 SQIVND (reference sequence). This CDR3 is CASSMGGGRVYGYTF. The CDR3 DNA is TGTGCCAGTAGTATGGGCGGGGGGCGCGTCTATGGCTACACCTTC.

This chain joins TRBV7-2 and TRBJ2-5; no definite D call. Trimming shortened V by 0 bases and J by 8 bases, and 10 bases separated the two germline ends. This CDR3 is 13 amino acids long. Germline V lookup: CDR1 SGHTA, CDR2 FQGNSA. The CDR3 protein is CASSLAIKRTQYF. The CDR3 DNA sequence: TGTGCCAGCAGCTTAGCCATAAAGAGAACCCAGTACTTC.

The chain recombines TRBV4-2 with TRBJ1-3; 8 bases align to TRBD1. This CDR3 comprises 17 residues. V lost 5 bases and J lost 3; bases outside the gene matches: 12. Germline CDR1 LGHNA, CDR2 YNFKEQ. The CDR3 loop reads CASSTRRQGALGNTIYF. CDR3 coding DNA: TGTGCCAGCAGCACCCGGCGGCAGGGGGCACTTGGAAACACCATATATTTT.

The chain is built from TRBV18 and TRBJ1-3, with a weak D call TRBD1 (6 bases). Trimming pared 10 bases from V and 4 bases from J, leaving 17 bases between. The CDR3 has 14 amino acids. Germline V CDR1 and CDR2: KGHSH, LQKENI. DNA for the CDR3: TGTGCCACCGCCTCACAGGGAAACGGAAACACCATATATTTT. Protein sequence: CATASQGNGNTIYF.

V usage is TRBV6-1 and J usage is TRBJ1-2; D gene unclear. V was clipped by 2 bases and J by 0 bases, with 16 bases between them. The CDR3 has 17 residues. CDR1 and CDR2 from the germline V gene are MNHNS and SASEGT. The CDR3 sequence is CASSEFPPGLTNYGYTF. In DNA form, the CDR3 reads TGTGCCAGCAGTGAATTCCCCCCAGGCCTTACTAACTATGGCTACACCTTC.

The J gene is TRBJ1-4, the V gene TRBV5-5; 9 bases are a match to TRBD1. The CDR3 consists of 16 residues. The germline gives CDR1 SGHKS, CDR2 YYEKEE (reference sequence). V lost 2 bases to trimming and J lost 8 bases; unmatched junction nucleotides: 10. The CDR3 DNA sequence: TGTGCCAGCAGCTTTGGCCCGGGACAGGGAAACGAAAAACTGTTTTTT. Its translation is CASSFGPGQGNEKLFF.

V gene TRBV28 combines with J gene TRBJ1-1; D call uncertain. V dropped 2 bases and J dropped 10 bases, with 17 bases sitting between them. Looked up from germline, CDR1 is MDHEN and CDR2 is SYDVKM. This CDR3 contains 14 residues. The CDR3 region has the DNA TGTGCCAGCAGTTTAGTACGGAGCTCCCTCGGAGCTTTCTTT. Its protein is CASSLVRSSLGAFF. The whole variable domain, filled in from reference TRBV28 and TRBJ1-1, reads DVKVTQSSRYLVKRTGEKVFLECVQDMDHENMFWYRQDPGLGLRLIYFSYDVKMKEKGDIPEGYSVSREKKERFSLILESASTNQTSMYLCASSLVRSSLGAFFGQGTRLTVV.

This chain joins TRBV2 and TRBJ2-1; TRBD2 matches at 8 bases. V lost 5 bases to trimming and J lost 0 bases; unmatched junction nucleotides: 9. This CDR3 has 17 amino acids. Germline CDR1 reads SNHLY; CDR2 reads FYNNEI. CDR3 DNA: TGTGCCAGCAGTACTTCAGGCGGGGGGAACTCCTACAATGAGCAGTTCTTC. Its translation: CASSTSGGGNSYNEQFF.

The rearrangement uses TRBV4-3 and TRBJ2-1, with D maybe TRBD1 (6 bases). The length of the CDR3 is 14 residues. CDR1 is LGHNA and CDR2 is YSLEER in the germline V gene. V gave up 6 bases and J gave up 5 bases, with 14 bases separating them. The CDR3 loop reads CASSLQGTDNEQFF. In DNA, the CDR3 is TGCGCCAGCAGTTTACAGGGTACCGACAATGAGCAGTTCTTC.

Here the CDR3 reads CASSQNRFDSGANVLTF. The CDR3 region has the DNA TGTGCCAGCTCACAAAACAGGTTCGACTCTGGGGCCAACGTCCTGACTTTC. The V and J genes are TRBV18 and TRBJ2-6; TRBD1 is a possible D gene (5 bases). Trimming removed 4 bases at V and 0 bases at J, with 13 bases between. CDR1 KGHSH and CDR2 LQKENI come from the germline V gene. This CDR3 has 17 residues.